This TCR beta chain was retrieved from a study of shared clonotypes between healthy human individuals (dated by TCRdb to 2019 to 2021). General notes on the study: Three men and a couple of women, aged 18 to 49 years, made up the cohort. Leukapheresis yielded between about 0.85 and 9.5 billion PBMCs per donor. For each donor, CD4 naive and CD4 memory were each run on three plates, CD8 naive on two plates, and CD8 memory on one plate. To increase sequencing depth and limit assay-specific biases, TCR repertoire library preparation and sequencing were carried out by different laboratories using diverse techniques. To estimate repertoire size and how much clonotype sharing occurs between individuals, the study deeply sequenced the blood TCR repertoires of five healthy adults. Overall results and qualifications from the work: Because the study included a small number of donors, the genetic and exposure-history diversity represented was limited. When several donors were compared, the shared fraction of clonotypes was roughly 4.8% for naive CD4, about 4% for naive CD8, roughly 2.5% for memory CD4, and roughly 0.4% for memory CD8. Even with the large sequencing depth, rarefaction of the sorted-subset datasets indicated that sequencing was incomplete. Sampling was restricted to blood, and TCR repertoires in tissue are likely to differ from TCR repertoires in blood. Naive subsets generally had larger estimated clonotype richness than memory subsets did. Clonotypes shared by all four sorted-subset donors showed higher generation probabilities than non-shared clonotypes. Pairwise subsampling led to the expectation that sequencing depth would affect the degree of clonotype sharing among donors.

CDR1 and CDR2 are drawn from the germline V gene (reference sequence): SEHNR, FQNEAQ. The CDR3 starts with the cysteine, ends with the phenylalanine, and has 12 residues. This entry keeps only the CDR3 DNA: 36 bases, framed from base 1. CD8 naive samples were CD45RO-negative cells positively selected for CCR7, giving a CD45RA+CCR7+ population that excluded TemRA cells. The donors were healthy, HIV-negative adults who had no recently reported acute infections or vaccinations. Every donor was a Caucasian adult residing in Nashville, Tennessee, USA. After blood collection by leukapheresis, PBMCs were isolated using Ficoll-Histopaque density gradient centrifugation and then cryopreserved in the vapor phase of liquid nitrogen. Purity and quantity of every magnetically sorted T cell population were checked by analytical flow cytometry. Each sorted fraction had its genomic DNA isolated and then quantified by UV absorbance on a Nanodrop 2000c.

TCR CDR3 regions were amplified from genomic DNA by multiplex PCR using the deep immunoSEQ assay. Extracted genomic DNA from each cell subset was spread evenly across all wells of several immunoSEQ 96-well plates, with each plate serving as a replicate. For sorted subsets, approximately 0.2 ug of genomic DNA, equivalent to 25,000 to 35,000 T cell genomes, went into each replicate PCR. The purified libraries were quantified using a Qubit 3.0 fluorometer, sized with a Bioanalyzer 2100, and then quantified again using the KAPA Library Quantification kit. Every immunoSEQ 96-well plate was sequenced on a dedicated single-read 150-cycle Illumina NextSeq 550 flow cell. In the authors' own workflow: Because only junctional sequences without quality scores were contained in the immunoSEQ output, filtering matching that applied to full-length reads could not be performed. Sequences were annotated with PyIR, a Python wrapper for IgBLAST v1.9, and V/J genes and CDR3 were assigned using IMGT germline references. Reads were filtered out if the reads had weak V/J assignments (E-value above 1e-6), no CDR3, stop codons, out-of-frame junctions, or ambiguous translated residues. V3J clonotypes were defined as sequences sharing an identical inferred V gene, J gene, and CDR3 amino acid sequence. Percentage overlap between repertoires was calculated by dividing the number of shared unique clonotypes by the size of the smaller repertoire. Three approaches were used to assess repertoire richness: RTK rarefaction, the Chao1 estimator, and Recon v2.1 estimates of unobserved clonotypes. For all TCRbeta clonotypes obtained by the gDNA method from a few donors, generation probabilities were computed with OLGA. What TCRdb holds here is the immuneACCESS table cut down to in-frame rearrangements. Part of the clones is not present; checked against another copy, under half of the missing clones reflect an unresolved V gene, and the others are unexplained. The V and J calls and clone size were taken over from that table, and D and trimming were inferred from the DNA. This sample lists hundreds of thousands of clones; under 95% were detected once. The ten largest clones take up 24% of the sample.

Concerning this clone itself: The antigen this receptor binds is unknown. One end of the junction does not line up with germline, which may come from a read error.

The sequenced sample consisted of naive CD8+ T cells sorted from blood. The cell subset or site label for this specimen denotes: CD45RA+CCR7+. The sequence was obtained from a man aged 30 to 45 in good health. The sequence joins TRBV7-9 to TRBJ2-5, with an unclear D gene assignment. The CDR3 region reads CASSSDQETQYF. The DNA sequence is TGTGCCAGCAGCTCCGACCAGGAGACCCAGTACTTC.